This T cell receptor (beta chain) comes out of a study of blood T cell repertoires in COVID-19. Study details: Samples taken during acute and convalescent COVID-19 were collected in the United States, Italy and Spain. PBMCs, B-cell-depleted T cells, or T cells provided the cDNA or gDNA that made up the material.

Clones were sequenced by immunoSEQ multiplex PCR, and TCRdb holds only the in-frame ones, with some missing. The sample holds roughly 150,000 clones, around 87% seen once. The CDR3 consists of 14 residues. Trimming shortened V by 2 bases and J by 2 bases, and 11 bases separated the two germline ends. Germline V gives CDR1 SGHDT, CDR2 YYEEEE. Sequences were obtained from peripheral blood. This receptor was identified in a woman older than 75 with COVID-19, enrolled during active disease. The genes are TRBV5-6 and TRBJ2-7; maybe TRBD2 (5 bases). The CDR3 is CASSLSGSPYEQYF. CDR3 coding DNA: TGTGCCAGCAGCTTATCTGGGAGCCCCTACGAGCAGTACTTC. Combining the CDR3 with reference TRBV5-6 and TRBJ2-7 gives the whole variable domain DAGVTQSPTHLIKTRGQQVTLRCSPKSGHDTVSWYQQALGQGPQFIFQYYEEEERQRGNFPDRFSGHQFPNYSSELNVNALLLGDSALYLCASSLSGSPYEQYFGPGTRLTVT.